These 5 T cell receptor beta chains originate from one sample sequenced in a study of T cell therapy product for transplant patients. Antigen specificity for these receptors is unknown. The assay was immunoSEQ multiplex PCR, and TCRdb's table has in-frame clones only and misses some. The table lists 1,100 or so clones, approximately 50% of them singletons, with less than 40% in the top ten. Label interpretation: roughly 22 nM rapamycin added during CMV-specific T-cell product expansion (Rapa-TCP). Sample label: CMVpp65/IE-1-reactive T cells enriched by IFNgamma capture and expanded in vitro. PBMCs were stimulated for less than 7 hours with overlapping CMV pp65 and IE-1 peptide pools at 0.5 ug/ml each. Positive selection by IFNgamma secretion assay kept the CMV-stimulated cells that produced IFNgamma. Enriched IFNgamma+ cells grew for approximately 19 days with irradiated autologous feeders and either IL-7/IL-15 or IL-2.

The specimen was a sorted cell population cultured from PBMCs. These receptors all come from an adult in good health.

The chain recombines TRBV5-1 with TRBJ1-1; 7 nucleotides align to TRBD1. Germline lookup yields CDR1 SGHRS and CDR2 YFSETQ. V lost 4 bases to trimming and J lost 7 bases; unmatched junction nucleotides: 4. This CDR3 contains 12 residues. The CDR3 reads CASSLPGGEAFF. The CDR3 DNA is TGCGCCAGCAGCCTACCAGGGGGTGAAGCTTTCTTT.

The chain uses TRBV29-1 and TRBJ2-3; 9 bases align to TRBD1. The V and J ends lost 7 bases and 2 bases, in that order; junction bases with no gene match: 7. The V gene's germline CDR1 is SQVTM and CDR2 ANQGSEA. The CDR3 covers 14 residues. The CDR3: CSGGGTGITDTQYF. In DNA, the CDR3 is TGCAGCGGGGGGGGGACAGGGATCACAGATACGCAGTATTTT.

V and J are TRBV28 and TRBJ2-1; TRBD1 agrees at 8 bases. The CDR3 totals 15 residues. Germline CDR1 reads MDHEN; CDR2 reads SYDVKM. Losses at the gene ends were 5 bases for V and 1 base for J; bases not matched to a gene: 4. The CDR3 DNA reads as TGTGCCAGCAGTAAACAGGGGGTTTCCTACAATGAGCAGTTCTTC. As protein: CASSKQGVSYNEQFF.

The rearrangement links TRBV6-5 to TRBJ2-1; 8 nucleotides align to TRBD2. This CDR3 has 14 amino acids. J gave up 3 bases and V 6 bases, and 4 bases lay outside the gene matches. Germline V gives CDR1 MNHEY, CDR2 SVGAGI. CDR3 protein: CASRRGDNYNEQFF. The DNA of the CDR3 is TGTGCCAGCAGGCGGGGGGATAACTACAATGAGCAGTTCTTC.

This chain uses TRBV4-2 with TRBJ2-5; TRBD2 matches at 8 bases. The germline CDR1 and CDR2 sequences are LGHNA and YNFKEQ. The V and J ends lost 0 bases and 5 bases, in that order; junction bases with no gene match: 5. The CDR3 consists of 15 residues. CDR3 coding DNA: TGTGCCAGCAGCCAAGATGCGGGGGGCTTTGAGACCCAGTACTTC. It codes for CASSQDAGGFETQYF.